The 30 T cell receptor beta chains listed next were all sequenced from one sample in a study of CD8 T cells in ankylosing spondylitis. Study-level results: A TCR beta motif of several highly homologous variants seemed to mark ankylosing spondylitis blood.

TCRdb re-analysed the 5' RACE reads in MiXCR, keeping a single row per CDR3 protein. The top ten clones hold 12% to 15% of a sample with some 240,000 distinct CDR3 sequences, about 7.3% of them seen once. Which antigens these TCRs recognize remains unknown. Sequencing was carried out using blood, either unsorted or a sorted T cell fraction (not recorded which). The source of these receptors is a male donor with ankylosing spondylitis.

The table lists this clonotype with many counts. The chain is built from TRBV7-9 and TRBJ2-3; D remains unclear. Looked up from germline, CDR1 is SEHNR and CDR2 is FQNEAQ (reference sequence). This CDR3 region has 16 residues. Trimming stripped 5 bases from V and 6 bases from J, with 21 bases between. CDR3 bases: TGTGCCAGCAGCCCCCACCGTGGGATCACTGCGGATACGCAGTATTTT. Its translation: CASSPHRGITADTQYF.

This clonotype was seen ten or more times. V usage is TRBV6-5 and J usage is TRBJ2-3; D is undetermined. The CDR3 consists of 13 residues. V lost 2 bases to trimming and J lost 5 bases, with 8 bases between them. Germline CDR1 MNHEY, CDR2 SVGAGI. The CDR3 coding sequence is TGTGCCAGCAGTTACGGGATATTAGATACGCAGTATTTT. Residues: CASSYGILDTQYF.

This clonotype was found many times. The CDR3: CSARTEGVYNEQFF. The DNA of the CDR3 is TGCAGTGCTAGGACAGAAGGGGTGTACAATGAGCAGTTCTTC. The gene calls are TRBV20-1 and TRBJ2-1, with D possibly being TRBD1 (5 bases). Trimming took off 3 bases at V and 4 bases at J, with 13 bases between the two ends. CDR3 length equals 14 residues. CDR1 is DFQATT and CDR2 is SNEGSKA in the germline V gene (reference sequence).

This clonotype was picked up many times. The rearrangement uses TRBV7-9 and TRBJ2-7; D assignment may be TRBD1 or TRBD2 (6 bases each). The CDR3 is 14 residues long. Trimming pared 5 bases from V and 2 bases from J, leaving 13 bases between. The germline V gene encodes CDR1 SEHNR and CDR2 FQNEAQ (reference sequence). As DNA, the CDR3 is TGTGCCAGCAGCGGGGAGGACAGCACCTACGAGCAGTACTTC. Translated: CASSGEDSTYEQYF. Combining the CDR3 with reference TRBV7-9 and TRBJ2-7 gives the whole variable domain DTGVSQNPRHKITKRGQNVTFRCDPISEHNRLYWYRQTLGQGPEFLTYFQNEAQLEKSRLLSDRFSAERPKGSFSTLEIQRTEQGDSAMYLCASSGEDSTYEQYFGPGTRLTVT.

This clonotype has ten or more counts. The gene calls are TRBV27 and TRBJ2-1; 12 bases align to TRBD2. This CDR3 contains 14 residues. Germline loops: CDR1 MNHEY, CDR2 SMNVEV (reference sequence). The trim removed 8 bases at V and 2 bases at J, leaving 1 base unmatched. CDR3 in DNA: TGTGCCAGCGGGACTAGCGGGCCCTACAATGAGCAGTTCTTC. As protein: CASGTSGPYNEQFF.

This clonotype was seen many times. V usage is TRBV6-5 and J usage is TRBJ2-1, with 9 bases fitting TRBD2. This CDR3 is 15 amino acids long. Losses at the gene ends were 2 bases for V and 2 bases for J; bases not matched to a gene: 1. CDR1 and CDR2 from the germline V gene are MNHEY and SVGAGI. DNA for the CDR3: TGTGCCAGCAGTTACCGCGGGGGGGCCTACAATGAGCAGTTCTTC. It codes for CASSYRGGAYNEQFF.

This clonotype was picked up a small number of times. The chain links TRBV5-1 to TRBJ2-7, with D perhaps matching TRBD1 (5 bases). Germline V lookup: CDR1 SGHRS, CDR2 YFSETQ. V was clipped by 0 bases and J by 5 bases, with 18 bases between them. The CDR3 contains 16 residues. CDR3 loop: CASSLDTVRRVNEQYF. The CDR3 coding sequence is TGCGCCAGCAGCTTGGATACGGTTCGCAGGGTCAACGAGCAGTACTTC.

In this sample, this clonotype turned up many times. The chain couples TRBV5-6 to TRBJ2-7; TRBD1 agrees at 9 bases. The germline V gene encodes CDR1 SGHDT and CDR2 YYEEEE. With V trimmed by 4 bases and J by 3 bases, 8 bases remained unmatched. The CDR3 sequence is 15 residues long. CDR3 amino acids: CASSPGTGLDYEQYF. The CDR3 DNA is TGTGCCAGCAGCCCTGGGACAGGGTTAGACTACGAGCAGTACTTC.

This clonotype was observed at least ten times. The chain is built from TRBV7-6 and TRBJ1-3; D gene ambiguous. The ends were cut back, 1 base at V and 0 bases at J, with 13 bases in the middle. The CDR3 spans 17 residues. Germline CDR1 is SGHVS and CDR2 is FNYEAQ. The CDR3 region has the DNA TGTGCCAGCAGCTTAGGACGGGTGATAACCTCTGGAAACACCATATATTTT. It is translated as CASSLGRVITSGNTIYF. Full variable domain (outside the CDR3, taken from reference TRBV7-6 and TRBJ1-3): GAGVSQSPRYKVTKRGQDVALRCDPISGHVSLYWYRQALGQGPEFLTYFNYEAQQDKSGLPNDRFSAERPEGSISTLTIQRTEQRDSAMYRCASSLGRVITSGNTIYFGEGSWLTVV.

A few counts support this clonotype. The rearrangement uses TRBV11-3 and TRBJ2-1; a weak D match, TRBD1 (6 bases). V gave up 2 bases and J gave up 10 bases, with 15 bases separating them. Germline V CDR1 and CDR2: SGHNT, YENEEA. The CDR3 loop spans 14 amino acids. CDR3 region: CASSLPGQGGEQFF. DNA for the CDR3: TGTGCCAGCAGCTTACCAGGGCAAGGGGGAGAGCAGTTCTTC. The full variable domain, its missing parts supplied by reference TRBV11-3 and TRBJ2-1, is EAGVVQSPRYKIIEKKQPVAFWCNPISGHNTLYWYLQNLGQGPELLIRYENEEAVDDSQLPKDRFSAERLKGVDSTLKIQPAELGDSAVYLCASSLPGQGGEQFFGPGTRLTVL.

This clonotype was counted ten times or more. V usage is TRBV7-9 and J usage is TRBJ2-7; 11 positions match TRBD2. The germline gives CDR1 SEHNR, CDR2 FQNEAQ (reference sequence). The J segment lost 1 base and the V segment lost 5 bases, leaving 7 bases of the junction unmatched. This CDR3 is 16 amino acids long. CDR3 sequence: CASSNPGTSGSYEQYF. CDR3 coding DNA: TGTGCCAGCAGCAATCCTGGGACTAGCGGTTCCTACGAGCAGTACTTC.

This clonotype was recorded many times. This chain connects TRBV7-9 to TRBJ2-3; D possibly corresponds to TRBD1 (7 bases). The CDR3 loop spans 16 amino acids. Deletions cut 5 bases from V and 2 bases from J, with 17 bases between. Germline V lookup: CDR1 SEHNR, CDR2 FQNEAQ (reference sequence). The CDR3 DNA follows: TGTGCCAGCAGCCGTCCAGGGGGGACGTCCACAGATACGCAGTATTTT. Translated: CASSRPGGTSTDTQYF.

This clonotype was observed a handful of times. This sequence joins TRBV27 and TRBJ2-3, with TRBD1 matching 7 bases. The CDR3 loop spans 18 amino acids. Unmatched junction bases numbered 18, after V lost 2 bases and J lost 7 bases. CDR1 is MNHEY and CDR2 is SMNVEV in the germline V gene (reference sequence). The CDR3 coding sequence is TGTGCCAGCAGTTTAATTGGGCGACAGGGCCTTCTCTCAAATACGCAGTATTTT. Protein: CASSLIGRQGLLSNTQYF.

This clonotype was seen at least ten times. This sequence joins TRBV9 and TRBJ2-5; maybe TRBD2 (5 bases). The CDR3 totals 15 residues. Trimming took off 7 bases at V and 2 bases at J, with 18 bases between the two ends. The V gene's germline CDR1 is SGDLS and CDR2 YYNGEE. The CDR3 loop is CASGRRGSEQETQYF. As DNA, the CDR3 is TGTGCCAGCGGACGCCGAGGTAGCGAACAAGAGACCCAGTACTTC.

This clonotype has ten or more counts. The chain couples TRBV7-8 to TRBJ1-3; no reliable D call. This CDR3 spans 16 amino acids. Trimming stripped 5 bases from V and 0 bases from J, with 14 bases between. The V gene's germline CDR1 is SGHVS and CDR2 FQNEAQ. CDR3 sequence: CASSGGHPSSGNTIYF. The DNA for the CDR3 is TGTGCCAGCAGCGGAGGTCACCCGAGCTCTGGAAACACCATATATTTT.

In this sample, this clonotype turned up many times. V usage is TRBV6-2 or TRBV6-3 and J usage is TRBJ2-1; D assignment may be TRBD1 or TRBD2 (5 bases each). The CDR3 runs 15 residues. Deletions cut 4 bases from V and 5 bases from J, with 15 bases between. In germline, CDR1 is MNHEY, CDR2 SVGEGT. The CDR3 coding sequence is TGTGCCAGCAGTTCGATCCGGGACCACGACAATGAGCAGTTCTTC. Translation: CASSSIRDHDNEQFF.

The rearrangement joins TRBV4-1 to TRBJ2-1; TRBD1 agrees at 10 bases. Germline V CDR1 and CDR2: MGHRA, YSYEKL. V was clipped by 5 bases and J by 6 bases; unmatched bases: 7. The CDR3 length is 15 residues. The CDR3 spells CASSSGTGVLNEQFF. In DNA, the CDR3 is TGCGCCAGCAGCTCCGGGACAGGGGTTCTCAATGAGCAGTTCTTC.

This clonotype showed up many times. This chain connects TRBV9 to TRBJ2-3, with TRBD2 identical over 7 bases. The germline V gene encodes CDR1 SGDLS and CDR2 YYNGEE. The trim removed 3 bases at V and 4 bases at J, leaving 5 bases unmatched. This CDR3 contains 14 residues. The CDR3 sequence is CASSEGGRADTQYF. The CDR3 DNA is TGTGCCAGCAGCGAGGGAGGGAGGGCAGATACGCAGTATTTT.

This clonotype showed up many times. V gene TRBV27 combines with J gene TRBJ2-1, with 9 positions matching TRBD1. CDR3 length equals 13 residues. Per germline, CDR1 MNHEY and CDR2 SMNVEV (reference sequence). After removal of 6 bases from V and 9 bases from J, the junction contained 6 bases not matched to a gene. CDR3 region: CASSQTGGREQFF. The CDR3 nucleotides read TGTGCCAGCAGCCAGACAGGGGGGCGTGAGCAGTTCTTC.

There are many counts of this clonotype. The chain uses TRBV9 and TRBJ1-6; D not certain. V gave up 4 bases and J gave up 9 bases, with 17 bases separating them. Looked up from germline, CDR1 is SGDLS and CDR2 is YYNGEE. The CDR3 covers 15 residues. This CDR3 is CASSPPGKKGSPLHF. In DNA, the CDR3 is TGTGCCAGCAGCCCTCCCGGGAAAAAAGGTTCACCCCTCCACTTT.

This clonotype was recorded many times. The chain is built from TRBV9 and TRBJ1-6, with D tentatively TRBD1 (6 bases). Germline V gene data show CDR1 as SGDLS and CDR2 as YYNGEE. Trimming stripped 3 bases from V and 6 bases from J, with 10 bases between. This CDR3 contains 14 residues. The CDR3 region is CASSGTEINSPLHF. In nucleotides, the CDR3 is TGTGCCAGCAGCGGGACAGAGATTAATTCACCCCTCCACTTT.

In nucleotides, the CDR3 is TGTGCCAGCAGCCCTCGGGGGTACAGGGATTCACCCCTCCACTTT. Its translation: CASSPRGYRDSPLHF. The chain employs TRBV27 and TRBJ1-6; D possibly corresponds to TRBD1 (6 bases). This CDR3 contains 15 residues. Trimming took off 6 bases at V and 8 bases at J, with 17 bases between the two ends. The germline gives CDR1 MNHEY, CDR2 SMNVEV (reference sequence).

Many counts were recorded for this clonotype. The genes are TRBV7-9 and TRBJ2-7; 7 positions match TRBD1. V dropped 3 bases and J dropped 2; count of bases not matched to a gene: 4. The CDR3 consists of 14 residues. Germline V lookup: CDR1 SEHNR, CDR2 FQNEAQ (reference sequence). In DNA, the CDR3 is TGTGCCAGCAGCTTCCCACAGGGGCCCTACGAGCAGTACTTC. It translates to CASSFPQGPYEQYF.

This clonotype has a count of ten or more. The V and J genes are TRBV4-3 and TRBJ1-5; D is unclear. Germline V gives CDR1 LGHNA, CDR2 YSLEER. There are 13 residues in the CDR3. Trimming took off 0 bases at V and 3 bases at J, with 3 bases between the two ends. The CDR3 region has the DNA TGCGCCAGCAGCCAAGACCTCAATCAGCCCCAGCATTTT. This translates into CASSQDLNQPQHF.

This chain links TRBV29-1 with TRBJ1-2, with D unclear. Germline loops: CDR1 SQVTM, CDR2 ANQGSEA. The CDR3 is 11 residues long. V lost 2 bases, J lost 8 bases, and 9 bases lay in between. Written as DNA, the CDR3 is TGCAGCGTTGAACAGCTTGAAGGCTACACCTTC. Residues: CSVEQLEGYTF. The complete variable domain, with remaining parts taken from reference TRBV29-1 and TRBJ1-2, reads SAVISQKPSRDICQRGTSLTIQCQVDSQVTMMFWYRQQPGQSLTLIATANQGSEATYESGFVIDKFPISRPNLTFSTLTVSNMSPEDSSIYLCSVEQLEGYTFGSGTRLTVV.

This clonotype appeared a few times. The chain links TRBV7-9 to TRBJ1-1; TRBD1 might be the D (6 bases). The CDR3 contains 15 residues. V lost 4 bases and J lost 0, with 12 bases in between. CDR1 SEHNR and CDR2 FQNEAQ come from the germline V gene (reference sequence). The CDR3 coding sequence is TGTGCCAGCAGCTCGGGAGGGACAATGAACACTGAAGCTTTCTTT. This sequence encodes CASSSGGTMNTEAFF.

The rearrangement joins TRBV27 to TRBJ1-2, with unresolved D. This CDR3 is built from 15 residues. Germline V gives CDR1 MNHEY, CDR2 SMNVEV (reference sequence). V gave up 3 bases and J gave up 4 bases, with 15 bases separating them. In DNA form, the CDR3 reads TGTGCCAGCAGTTTGGGAGGGCGTGGAGGCTATGGCTACACCTTC. Translated, it gives CASSLGGRGGYGYTF.

This clonotype was detected many times. CDR3 region: CASSVRRAGEQYF. DNA of the CDR3: TGTGCCAGCAGCGTCCGACGGGCCGGGGAGCAGTACTTC. This chain connects TRBV14 to TRBJ2-7; no reliable D call. The V gene's germline CDR1 is SGHDN and CDR2 FVKESK. The V gene lost 5 bases and the J gene lost 7 bases, with 15 bases spanning the gap. The CDR3 consists of 13 residues.

This clonotype was found many times. The chain combines TRBV6-6 with TRBJ1-2; a weak D match, TRBD1 (6 bases). Germline CDR1 MNHNY, CDR2 SVGAGI (reference sequence). There are 13 residues in the CDR3. The V end was cut by 0 bases, the J end by 8 bases, with 10 bases between. The CDR3 DNA reads as TGTGCCAGCAGTTACTCGAAGGGGGGAGGCTACACCTTC. Translating gives CASSYSKGGGYTF.

Ten or more counts support this clonotype. The chain combines TRBV7-9 with TRBJ1-1; 8 nucleotides line up with TRBD1. The V gene's germline CDR1 is SEHNR and CDR2 FQNEAQ (reference sequence). The J segment lost 1 base and the V segment lost 2 bases, leaving 3 bases of the junction unmatched. The CDR3 has 15 residues. In nucleotides, the CDR3 is TGTGCCAGCAGCTTACTCACAGGGGGGAACACTGAAGCTTTCTTT. Amino acids: CASSLLTGGNTEAFF.